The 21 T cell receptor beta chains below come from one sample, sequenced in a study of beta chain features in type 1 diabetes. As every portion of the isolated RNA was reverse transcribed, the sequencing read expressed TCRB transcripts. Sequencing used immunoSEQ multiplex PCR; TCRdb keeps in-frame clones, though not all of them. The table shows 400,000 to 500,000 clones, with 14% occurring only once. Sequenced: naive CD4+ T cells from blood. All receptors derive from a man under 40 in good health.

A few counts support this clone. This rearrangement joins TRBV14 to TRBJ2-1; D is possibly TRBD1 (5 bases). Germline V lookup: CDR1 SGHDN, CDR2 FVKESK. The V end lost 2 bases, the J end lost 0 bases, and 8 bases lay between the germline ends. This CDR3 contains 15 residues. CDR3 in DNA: TGTGCCAGCAGCCAAAGGGGAAACTCCTACAATGAGCAGTTCTTC. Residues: CASSQRGNSYNEQFF.

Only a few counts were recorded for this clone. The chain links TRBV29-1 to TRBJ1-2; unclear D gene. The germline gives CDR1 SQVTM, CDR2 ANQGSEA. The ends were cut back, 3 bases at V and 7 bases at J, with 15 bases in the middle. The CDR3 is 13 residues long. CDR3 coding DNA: TGCAGCGTTGATATTGGCCGTCGTGGTGGCTACACCTTC. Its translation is CSVDIGRRGGYTF.

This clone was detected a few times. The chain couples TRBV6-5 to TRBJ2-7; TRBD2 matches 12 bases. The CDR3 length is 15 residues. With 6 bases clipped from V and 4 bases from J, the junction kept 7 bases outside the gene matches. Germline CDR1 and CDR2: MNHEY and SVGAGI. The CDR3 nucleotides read TGTGCCAGCAGACCTGGACTAGCGGGACCATACGAGCAGTACGTC. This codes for CASRPGLAGPYEQYV.

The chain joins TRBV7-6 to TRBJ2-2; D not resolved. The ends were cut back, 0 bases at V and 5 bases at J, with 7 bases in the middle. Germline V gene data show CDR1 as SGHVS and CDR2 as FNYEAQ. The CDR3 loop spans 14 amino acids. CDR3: CASSLARGTGELFF. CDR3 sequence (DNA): TGTGCCAGCAGCTTAGCGCGTGGGACCGGGGAGCTGTTTTTT.

In DNA, the CDR3 is TGTGCCAGCAGGCCTGGACAGGGCGGCAACCACAATGAGCAGTTCTTC. Its translation: CASRPGQGGNHNEQFF. The chain recombines TRBV6-6 with TRBJ2-1; 8 bases agree with TRBD1. Unmatched junction bases numbered 12, after V lost 6 bases and J lost 5 bases. The CDR3 contains 16 residues. The V gene's germline CDR1 is MNHNY and CDR2 SVGAGI (reference sequence).

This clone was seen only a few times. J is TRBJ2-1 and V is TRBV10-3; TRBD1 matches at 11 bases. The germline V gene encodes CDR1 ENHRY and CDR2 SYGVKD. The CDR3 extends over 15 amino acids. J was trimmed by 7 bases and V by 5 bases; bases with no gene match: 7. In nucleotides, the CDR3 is TGTGCCATCAGTTATGGACAGGGGGCTATGAATGAGCAGTTCTTC. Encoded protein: CAISYGQGAMNEQFF.

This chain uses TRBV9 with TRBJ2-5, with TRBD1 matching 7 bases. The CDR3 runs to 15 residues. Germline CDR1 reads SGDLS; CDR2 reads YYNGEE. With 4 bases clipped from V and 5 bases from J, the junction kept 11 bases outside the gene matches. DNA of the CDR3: TGTGCCAGCAGCCCCATGGTAGGGGGCGGGGAGACCCAGTACTTC. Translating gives CASSPMVGGGETQYF.

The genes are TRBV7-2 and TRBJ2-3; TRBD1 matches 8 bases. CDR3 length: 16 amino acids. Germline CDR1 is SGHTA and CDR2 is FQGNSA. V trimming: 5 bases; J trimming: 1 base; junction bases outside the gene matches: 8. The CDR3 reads CASSEQGASGTDTQYF. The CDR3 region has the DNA TGTGCCAGCAGCGAGCAGGGGGCCTCTGGCACAGATACGCAGTATTTT.

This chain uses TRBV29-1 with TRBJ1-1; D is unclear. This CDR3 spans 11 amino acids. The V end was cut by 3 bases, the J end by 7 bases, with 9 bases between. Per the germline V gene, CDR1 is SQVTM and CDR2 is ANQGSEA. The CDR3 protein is CSVDLGDEAFF. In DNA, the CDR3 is TGCAGCGTTGATTTGGGAGATGAAGCTTTCTTT.

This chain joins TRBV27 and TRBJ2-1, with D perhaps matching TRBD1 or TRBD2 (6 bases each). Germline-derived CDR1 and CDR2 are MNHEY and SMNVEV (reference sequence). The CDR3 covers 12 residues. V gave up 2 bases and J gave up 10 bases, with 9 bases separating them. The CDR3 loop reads CASSLGGTEQFF. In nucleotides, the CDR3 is TGTGCCAGCAGTTTAGGAGGGACAGAGCAGTTCTTC.

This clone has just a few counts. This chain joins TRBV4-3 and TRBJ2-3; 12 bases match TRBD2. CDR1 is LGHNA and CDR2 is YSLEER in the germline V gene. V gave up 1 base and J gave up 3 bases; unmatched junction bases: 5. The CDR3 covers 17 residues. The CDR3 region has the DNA TGCGCCAGCAGCCAAGTCTCACTAGCGGGAGGTACAGATACGCAGTATTTT. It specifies CASSQVSLAGGTDTQYF.

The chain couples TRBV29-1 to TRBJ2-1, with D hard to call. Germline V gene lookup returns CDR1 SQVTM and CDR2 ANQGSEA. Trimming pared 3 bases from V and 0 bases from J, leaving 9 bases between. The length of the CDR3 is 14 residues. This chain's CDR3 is CSVDRSSSYNEQFF. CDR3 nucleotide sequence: TGCAGCGTTGACCGCAGTAGCTCCTACAATGAGCAGTTCTTC.

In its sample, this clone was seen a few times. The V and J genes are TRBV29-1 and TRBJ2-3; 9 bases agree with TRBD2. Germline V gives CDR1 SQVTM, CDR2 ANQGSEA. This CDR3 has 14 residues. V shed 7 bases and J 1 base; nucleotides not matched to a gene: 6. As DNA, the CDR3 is TGCAGCGCTGCGGGGGGGCGGGGCACAGATACGCAGTATTTT. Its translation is CSAAGGRGTDTQYF.

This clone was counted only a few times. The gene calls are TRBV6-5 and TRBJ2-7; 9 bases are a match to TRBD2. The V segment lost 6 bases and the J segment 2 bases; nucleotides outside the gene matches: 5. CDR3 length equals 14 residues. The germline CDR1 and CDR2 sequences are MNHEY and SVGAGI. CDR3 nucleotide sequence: TGTGCCAGCAGACAGACTAGCGGTACCTACGAGCAGTACGTC. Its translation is CASRQTSGTYEQYV.

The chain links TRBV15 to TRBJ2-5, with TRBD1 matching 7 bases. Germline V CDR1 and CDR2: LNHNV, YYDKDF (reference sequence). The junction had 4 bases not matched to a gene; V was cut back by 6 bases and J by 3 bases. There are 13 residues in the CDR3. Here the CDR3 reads CATRPGQKETQYF. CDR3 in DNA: TGTGCCACCAGGCCGGGACAGAAAGAGACCCAGTACTTC.

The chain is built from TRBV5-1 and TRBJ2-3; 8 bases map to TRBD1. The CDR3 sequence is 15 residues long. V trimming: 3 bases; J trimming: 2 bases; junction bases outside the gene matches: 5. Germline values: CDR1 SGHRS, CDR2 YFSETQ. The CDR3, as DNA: TGCGCCAGCAGCTCACTGACAGGGGACACAGATACGCAGTATTTT. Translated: CASSSLTGDTDTQYF.

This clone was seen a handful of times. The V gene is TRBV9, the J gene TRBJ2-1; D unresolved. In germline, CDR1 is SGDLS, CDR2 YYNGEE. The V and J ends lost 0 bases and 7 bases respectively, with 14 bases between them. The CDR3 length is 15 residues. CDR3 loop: CASSVDLGSWNEQFF. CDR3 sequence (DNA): TGTGCCAGCAGCGTAGATCTGGGTTCGTGGAATGAGCAGTTCTTC.

The CDR3 coding sequence is TGTGCCAGCAGCGCCCGGGACCGCGGACGTCAGCCCCAGCATTTT. Amino acids: CASSARDRGRQPQHF. This chain links TRBV21-1 with TRBJ1-5. TRBV21-1 is listed as a pseudogene. The CDR3 consists of 15 residues.

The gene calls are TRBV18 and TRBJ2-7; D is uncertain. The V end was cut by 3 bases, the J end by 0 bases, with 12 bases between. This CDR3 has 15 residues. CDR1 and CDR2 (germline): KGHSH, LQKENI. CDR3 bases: TGTGCCAGCTCACCCGAAACGGGTGACTCCTACGAGCAGTACTTC. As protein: CASSPETGDSYEQYF. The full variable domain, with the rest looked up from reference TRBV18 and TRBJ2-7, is NAGVMQNPRHLVRRRGQEARLRCSPMKGHSHVYWYRQLPEEGLKFMVYLQKENIIDESGMPKERFSAEFPKEGPSILRIQQVVRGDSAAYFCASSPETGDSYEQYFGPGTRLTVT.

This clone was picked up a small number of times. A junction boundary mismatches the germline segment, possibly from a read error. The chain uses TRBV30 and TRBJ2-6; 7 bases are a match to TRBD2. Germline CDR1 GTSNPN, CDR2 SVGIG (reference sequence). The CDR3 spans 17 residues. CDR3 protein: CAGSRGRAFPGANVLTF. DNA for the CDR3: TGTGCCGGGAGTCGAGGGAGGGCCTTCCCTGGGGCCAACGTCCTGACTTTC.

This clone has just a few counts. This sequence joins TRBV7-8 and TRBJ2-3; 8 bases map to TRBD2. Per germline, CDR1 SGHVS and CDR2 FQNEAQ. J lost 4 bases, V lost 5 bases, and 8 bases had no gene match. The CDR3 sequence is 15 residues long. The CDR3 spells CASSPAGGRADTQYF. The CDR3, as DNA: TGTGCCAGCAGCCCGGCGGGGGGCCGCGCAGATACGCAGTATTTT. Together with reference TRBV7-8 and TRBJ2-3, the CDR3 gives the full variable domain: GAGVSQSPRYKVAKRGQDVALRCDPISGHVSLFWYQQALGQGPEFLTYFQNEAQLDKSGLPSDRFFAERPEGSVSTLKIQRTQQEDSAVYLCASSPAGGRADTQYFGPGTRLTVL.